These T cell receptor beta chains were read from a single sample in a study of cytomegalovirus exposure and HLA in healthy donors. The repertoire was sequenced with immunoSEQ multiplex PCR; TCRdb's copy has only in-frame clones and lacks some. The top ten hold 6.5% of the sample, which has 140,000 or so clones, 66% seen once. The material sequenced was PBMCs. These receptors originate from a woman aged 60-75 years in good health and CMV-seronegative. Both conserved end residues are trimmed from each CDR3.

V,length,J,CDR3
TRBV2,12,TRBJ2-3,ASSLAHRTDTQY
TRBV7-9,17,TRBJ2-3,ASSLRSSGPYRGEDTQY
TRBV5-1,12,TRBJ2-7,ASSLAGSAYEQY
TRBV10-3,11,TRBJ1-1,AIRGQSNTEAF
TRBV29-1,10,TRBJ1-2,SDKRRGYGYT
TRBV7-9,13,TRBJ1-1,SSSLPGTGSTEAF
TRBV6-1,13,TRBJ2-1,ASSEAAPGRREQF
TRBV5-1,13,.,ASSASGRAPYEQY
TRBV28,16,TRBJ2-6,ASSSTRPQGLGANVLT
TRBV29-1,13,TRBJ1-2,SVREIDRDAYGYT
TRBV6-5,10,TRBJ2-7,ASSFTDYEQY
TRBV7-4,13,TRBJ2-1,ASSLEGLAHNEQF
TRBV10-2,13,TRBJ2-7,ASSGPTSQFYEQY
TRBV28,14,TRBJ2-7,ASWGGGAGGRGEQY
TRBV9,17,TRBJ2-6,ASSDPIAGRSSGANVLT
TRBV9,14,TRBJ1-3,ASSISGQLSGNTIY
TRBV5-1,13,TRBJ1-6,ASSQDRAPNSPLH
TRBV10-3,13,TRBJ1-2,AISAVSTGGDGYT
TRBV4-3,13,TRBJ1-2,ASSQVPGTNYGYT
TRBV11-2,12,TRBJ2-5,ASRGLAGSETQY
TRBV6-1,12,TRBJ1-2,ASRSGQKDYGYT
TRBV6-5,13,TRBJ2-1,ASRAGTGVWDEQF
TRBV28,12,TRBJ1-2,ASFSVYRGYGYT
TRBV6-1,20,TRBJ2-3,ASSEREARRSFFAGGTDTQY
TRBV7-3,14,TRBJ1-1,ASSLSPDRANTEAF
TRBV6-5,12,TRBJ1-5,ASRYGGGSQPQH
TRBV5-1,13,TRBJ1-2,ASSLDGPQAYGYT
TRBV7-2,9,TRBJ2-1,ASEAGDGQF
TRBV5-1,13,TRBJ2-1,ASSLGLAAYNEQL
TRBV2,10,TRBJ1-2,ASTFRGDGYT
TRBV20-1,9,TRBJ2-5,SATGGETQY
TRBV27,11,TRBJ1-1,ASSTGLNTEAF
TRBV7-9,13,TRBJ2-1,ASRVAGGRGNEQF
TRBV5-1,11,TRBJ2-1,ASKLAANNEQF